The clone carrying this T cell receptor (beta chain) was detected many times. The antigen is undetermined. The data stem from a study of tumor-infiltrating lymphocytes in primary liver carcinoma. Across the study: Spanning 30 to 69 years of age, the patients were men and women. Yields of productive TCRbeta reads ranged from roughly 3.5 to 7.5 million per sample and were similar across tissue types.

Study-wide points: Only around 7.5-25% of top clones occurred in all five tumor regions. Lower overlap was observed for tumor-adjacent and tumor-blood pairs relative to tumor region pairs.

TCR beta cDNA was prepared out of 450 to 500 ng total RNA by means of a constant-region primer. Three-round nested multiplex PCR performed with slightly modified ARM-PCR produced the TCR beta libraries. TCRdb redid the calling of the multiplex PCR reads with MiXCR, one entry per CDR3 protein. Among 100,000 to 150,000 distinct CDR3 sequences listed, around 64% were seen once. Without any cell sorting, about 19-32 mg of bulk tissue yielded co-extracted RNA and DNA. Sequencing used liver tumor tissue from sampling region 3. Subset meaning: tumor region T3, left-lateral pole. The receptor's source is a woman in her fifties or sixties with primary liver carcinoma and hepatitis B virus infection.

The CDR3 region has the DNA TGCAGCGTTGGGCTAGCGGGAATAAGAAATGAGCAGTTCTTC. Translating it yields CSVGLAGIRNEQFF. The J gene is TRBJ2-1, the V gene TRBV29-1; the match to TRBD2 covers 9 bases. CDR3 size: 14 residues. The germline gives CDR1 SQVTM, CDR2 ANQGSEA. With V trimmed by 4 bases and J by 7 bases, 8 bases remained unmatched.